Each of the 20 T cell receptor beta chains below was sequenced from the same sample in a study of graft-versus-host responses after intestinal transplantation. Sequencing used immunoSEQ multiplex PCR; TCRdb keeps in-frame clones, though not all of them. The data hold around 90,000 clones, with over 85% observed a single time. No antigen has been identified for these receptors. Sequences were derived from unstimulated CD8+ T cells sorted from spleen or lymph node cells, sampled before intestinal transplant. The source of these receptors is a human donor who received an intestinal transplant.

The chain is built from TRBV6-5 and TRBJ2-7; weak D call: TRBD1 (6 bases). Germline CDR1 reads MNHEY; CDR2 reads SVGAGI. CDR3 length: 16 residues. V was cut by 0 bases and J by 2 bases, with 14 bases left in between. Here the CDR3 DNA reads TGTGCCAGCAGTTACTCGACAGGCGACCCACCCTACGAGCAGTACTTC. Protein sequence: CASSYSTGDPPYEQYF.

The V call is TRBV4-2, the J call TRBJ1-5; TRBD1 aligns across 7 bases. This CDR3 comprises 15 residues. The germline CDR1 and CDR2 sequences are LGHNA and YNFKEQ. V dropped 2 bases and J dropped 3; count of bases not matched to a gene: 4. As DNA, the CDR3 is TGTGCCAGCAGCCAAACAGGGGAAATCAATCAGCCCCAGCATTTT. Translating it yields CASSQTGEINQPQHF.

This chain joins TRBV11-2 and TRBJ1-5; no clear D. Germline V gives CDR1 SGHAT, CDR2 FQNNGV. The CDR3 is 16 residues long. V dropped 5 bases and J dropped 0 bases, with 14 bases sitting between them. The CDR3 DNA reads as TGTGCCAGCAGCCTGGTTGCAGGAAATAGCAATCAGCCCCAGCATTTT. Translation gives CASSLVAGNSNQPQHF.

As to this clone: Other DNA sequences of this sample code for an identical CDR3. The chain carries TRBV19 and TRBJ2-7; 9 nucleotides align to TRBD1. The junction had 2 bases not matched to a gene; V was cut back by 3 bases and J by 2 bases. Per germline, CDR1 LNHDA and CDR2 SQIVND (reference sequence). The CDR3 is 14 amino acids. This CDR3 reads CASSIGTGTYEQYF. CDR3 nucleotides: TGTGCCAGTAGTATCGGGACAGGGACCTACGAGCAGTACTTC.

The chain combines TRBV27 with TRBJ1-4; 7 bases line up with TRBD1. Germline V gene sequence: CDR1 MNHEY, CDR2 SMNVEV (reference sequence). The V and J ends lost 5 bases and 4 bases, in that order; junction bases with no gene match: 10. The CDR3 runs 16 residues. The DNA of the CDR3 is TGTGCCAGCAGTGCAAACCCGACAGGGTATAATGAAAAACTGTTTTTT. It translates to CASSANPTGYNEKLFF.

CDR3 DNA sequence: TGCGCCAGCAGCCTCCTGACAGACTACGAGCAGTACTTC. Its protein product is CASSLLTDYEQYF. The genes are TRBV4-1 and TRBJ2-7, with a possible D match to TRBD1 (5 bases). Germline-derived CDR1 and CDR2 are MGHRA and YSYEKL. V lost 4 bases to trimming and J lost 3 bases, with 10 bases between them. This CDR3 has 13 residues.

The rearrangement joins TRBV19 to TRBJ2-7; unclear D gene. The CDR3 has 13 residues. Trimming pared 1 base from V and 6 bases from J, leaving 10 bases between. Germline V gives CDR1 LNHDA, CDR2 SQIVND (reference sequence). This CDR3 reads CASSIASPGEQYF. The CDR3 region has the DNA TGTGCCAGTAGTATAGCTTCCCCAGGCGAGCAGTACTTC.

The chain combines TRBV29-1 with TRBJ2-5, with 8 bases fitting TRBD2. The CDR3 runs 15 residues. The trim removed 3 bases at V and 4 bases at J, leaving 10 bases unmatched. The germline V gene has CDR1 SQVTM and CDR2 ANQGSEA. CDR3 sequence reads: CSVDSGGAGGETQYF. Written as DNA, the CDR3 is TGCAGCGTTGATTCCGGGGGGGCCGGAGGAGAGACCCAGTACTTC.

Turning to this clone: The final CDR3 position lacks the conserved phenylalanine or tryptophan, pointing to a likely read error. The CDR3 sequence: CASSQGRAQLIYGYTL. CDR3 coding DNA: TGCGCCAGCAGCCAAGGCAGGGCTCAATTAATCTATGGCTACACCCTC. This chain connects TRBV4-1 to TRBJ1-2; D is possibly TRBD1 (5 bases). The CDR3 sequence is 16 residues long. Trimming removed 1 base at V and 4 bases at J, with 16 bases between. CDR1 and CDR2 (germline): MGHRA, YSYEKL.

The chain recombines TRBV10-2 with TRBJ2-7; TRBD2 is a possible D gene (7 bases). CDR1 is WSHSY, CDR2 SAAADI, per germline. Between the trimmed V and J ends, which lost 2 bases and 3 bases, there was a span of 20 bases. This CDR3 contains 17 residues. CDR3 bases: TGCGCCAGCAGTGAGGGGAGGGGGAGTAGGGCTAACTACGAGCAGTACTTC. Its protein product is CASSEGRGSRANYEQYF.

This clone was seen once. The chain has TRBV7-8 and TRBJ2-7; D gene ambiguous. Germline V CDR1 and CDR2: SGHVS, FQNEAQ. V was clipped by 6 bases and J by 7 bases, with 16 bases between them. The CDR3 has 13 residues. CDR3 nucleotide sequence: TGTGCCAGCAGTCCGGGTGGATTGTGGGAGCAGTACTTC. Encoded protein: CASSPGGLWEQYF.

This chain uses TRBV9 with TRBJ2-3, with D unclear. Germline V lookup: CDR1 SGDLS, CDR2 YYNGEE. V lost 0 bases, J lost 2 bases, and 7 bases lay in between. This CDR3 spans 14 amino acids. CDR3 amino acids: CASSVASYTDTQYF. For the CDR3, the DNA is TGTGCCAGCAGCGTAGCGAGCTACACAGATACGCAGTATTTT.

The chain recombines TRBV9 with TRBJ2-1; TRBD1 matches 11 bases. Germline CDR1 and CDR2: SGDLS and YYNGEE. The trim removed 3 bases at V and 6 bases at J, leaving 8 bases unmatched. The CDR3 has 16 residues. The CDR3 reads CASSASRDRGSNEQFF. Written as DNA, the CDR3 is TGTGCCAGCAGCGCCAGCCGGGACAGGGGGTCCAATGAGCAGTTCTTC. Using reference TRBV9 and TRBJ2-1 for the parts outside the CDR3, the full variable domain is DSGVTQTPKHLITATGQRVTLRCSPRSGDLSVYWYQQSLDQGLQFLIQYYNGEERAKGNILERFSAQQFPDLHSELNLSSLELGDSALYFCASSASRDRGSNEQFFGPGTRLTVL.

The chain employs TRBV12-5 and TRBJ2-3; maybe TRBD2 (5 bases). Per the germline V gene, CDR1 is LGHNT and CDR2 is FRNRAP. V lost 5 bases to trimming and J lost 2 bases, with 14 bases between them. The CDR3 runs 15 residues. The chain's CDR3 is CASGQDWESTDTQYF. CDR3 in DNA: TGTGCTAGTGGTCAGGACTGGGAGTCCACAGATACGCAGTATTTT. Together with reference TRBV12-5 and TRBJ2-3, the CDR3 gives the full variable domain: DARVTQTPRHKVTEMGQEVTMRCQPILGHNTVFWYRQTMMQGLELLAYFRNRAPLDDSGMPKDRFSAEMPDATLATLKIQPSEPRDSAVYFCASGQDWESTDTQYFGPGTRLTVL.

The chain uses TRBV11-2 and TRBJ2-5; no clear D. There are 14 residues in the CDR3. Trimming removed 2 bases from V and 2 bases from J, with 9 bases in between. Germline CDR1 and CDR2: SGHAT and FQNNGV. The CDR3 DNA reads as TGTGCCAGCAGCTTATTTTCTAGTCAAGAGACCCAGTACTTC. This encodes CASSLFSSQETQYF.

The rearrangement links TRBV4-1 to TRBJ2-7, with 9 positions matching TRBD2. V dropped 0 bases and J dropped 3; count of bases not matched to a gene: 12. This CDR3 spans 18 amino acids. Germline CDR1 MGHRA, CDR2 YSYEKL. The DNA for the CDR3 is TGCGCCAGCAGCCAAGACCCCGCAATAGCGGGAGTGGTCTACGAGCAGTACTTC. Protein product: CASSQDPAIAGVVYEQYF.

The chain has TRBV30 and TRBJ1-4, with D uncertain. CDR1 and CDR2 from the germline V gene are GTSNPN and SVGIG (reference sequence). Deletions cut 0 bases from V and 6 bases from J, with 8 bases between. The CDR3 sequence is 13 residues long. In DNA form, the CDR3 reads TGTGCCTGGAGTGTAGGCGGTTATGAAAAACTGTTTTTT. This sequence encodes CAWSVGGYEKLFF.

A few counts support this clone. The chain uses TRBV6-6 and TRBJ2-1; TRBD2 might be the D (5 bases). Germline loops: CDR1 MNHNY, CDR2 SVGAGI (reference sequence). Trimming stripped 2 bases from V and 9 bases from J, with 17 bases between. The CDR3 is 15 amino acids. In DNA form, the CDR3 reads TGTGCCAGCAGTTACACTAGAGAGTGGTTATTTGAGCAGTTCTTC. Amino acids: CASSYTREWLFEQFF.

The CDR3 region is CASSYEVRTYEQYF. Here the CDR3 DNA reads TGTGCCAGCAGTTACGAAGTCAGGACCTACGAGCAGTACTTC. V usage is TRBV6-6 and J usage is TRBJ2-7; D gene ambiguous. Germline values: CDR1 MNHNY, CDR2 SVGAGI (reference sequence). The CDR3 loop spans 14 amino acids. The V gene lost 2 bases and the J gene lost 2 bases, with 10 bases spanning the gap.

V is TRBV9 and J is TRBJ1-1; 8 bases agree with TRBD1. The CDR3 extends over 13 amino acids. Germline V gives CDR1 SGDLS, CDR2 YYNGEE. Germline trimming cut 5 bases from V and 4 bases from J; bases unmatched to any gene: 4. For the CDR3, the DNA is TGTGCCAGCAGTGTGACAGGGGTCACTGAAGCTTTCTTT. Translating it yields CASSVTGVTEAFF.